The source of this T cell receptor beta chain is a study of long-term antiretroviral therapy in people with HIV. The immunoSEQ assay was v3.0, run at survey level. TCRdb's copy holds only in-frame clones and misses some; the assay was immunoSEQ multiplex PCR. The sample lists some 30,000 clones, around 97% seen once, with around 1.8% in the top ten. Looked up from germline, CDR1 is GTSNPN and CDR2 is SVGIG (reference sequence). The CDR3 totals 13 residues. The V end lost 4 bases, the J end lost 7 bases, and 14 bases lay between the germline ends. The rearrangement uses TRBV30 and TRBJ2-1, with D perhaps given as TRBD1 or TRBD2 (5 bases each). The specimen comprised unsorted PBMCs, sampled 7.6 years after starting antiretroviral therapy. The TCR sequence derives from a young man with HIV. DNA for the CDR3: TGTGCCTGGAATTCCGGGACGGTAAATGAGCAGTTCTTC. Its protein product is CAWNSGTVNEQFF. Drawing the rest from reference TRBV30 and TRBJ2-1, the complete variable domain is SQTIHQWPATLVQPVGSPLSLECTVEGTSNPNLYWYRQAAGRGLQLLFYSVGIGQISSEVPQNLSASRPQDRQFILSSKKLLLSDSGFYLCAWNSGTVNEQFFGPGTRLTVL.